These 9 T cell receptor beta chains came from one sample sequenced in a study of identifying expanded T cells in peripheral blood. Sequenced by immunoSEQ multiplex PCR; TCRdb stores in-frame clones only, minus some. The sample lists 85,000 to 100,000 clones, approximately 90% seen once, with 4% to 4.5% in the top ten. The source material was blood. The receptors stem from a person aged 18 to 70 in good health.

This rearrangement joins TRBV21-1 to TRBJ1-2; the table's D call of TRBD1 was not tested on the DNA. TRBV21-1 is shown as a pseudogene. The CDR3 has 18 amino acids. The chain's CDR3 is CASSLKSDRGHEAYGYTF. CDR3 DNA sequence: TGTGCCAGCAGCTTAAAGTCGGACAGGGGGCACGAGGCGTATGGCTACACCTTC.

For the CDR3, the DNA is TGTGCCAGCAGCTTAGGACAGGTCTATGGCTACACCTTC. It translates to CASSLGQVYGYTF. The chain carries TRBV7-2 and TRBJ1-2; possible D gene TRBD1, 6 bases. The CDR3 runs 13 residues. V was pared by 1 base and J by 4 bases, with 7 bases between. Germline V gene lookup returns CDR1 SGHTA and CDR2 FQGNSA.

The chain uses TRBV7-8 and TRBJ1-1; weak D call: TRBD1 (6 bases). Deletions cut 4 bases from V and 1 base from J, with 13 bases between. Per the germline V gene, CDR1 is SGHVS and CDR2 is FQNEAQ. This CDR3 contains 15 residues. CDR3 region: CASSYRGGGNTEAFF. The CDR3 DNA sequence: TGTGCCAGCAGCTACCGAGGGGGGGGGAACACTGAAGCTTTCTTT.

V usage is TRBV7-2 and J usage is TRBJ2-1; 13 bases are a match to TRBD2. The CDR3 covers 15 residues. V lost 3 bases to trimming and J lost 10 bases; unmatched junction nucleotides: 6. The germline CDR1 and CDR2 sequences are SGHTA and FQGNSA. In DNA, the CDR3 is TGTGCCAGCAGCTTCACTAGCGGGGGGGCCTACGAGCAGTTCTTC. This translates into CASSFTSGGAYEQFF.

The J gene is TRBJ2-1, the V gene TRBV30; weak D call: TRBD2 (6 bases). CDR3 length: 13 amino acids. V was clipped by 4 bases and J by 4 bases, with 11 bases between them. CDR1 and CDR2 (germline): GTSNPN, SVGIG (reference sequence). The CDR3 reads CAWNQRAYNEQFF. The CDR3 region has the DNA TGTGCCTGGAACCAGCGGGCTTACAATGAGCAGTTCTTC.

The rearrangement joins TRBV18 to TRBJ2-7; 8 bases fit TRBD1. CDR3 length: 14 residues. After removal of 2 bases from V and 5 bases from J, the junction contained 5 bases not matched to a gene. Per germline, CDR1 KGHSH and CDR2 LQKENI. CDR3 residues: CASSPGQGTNEQYF. CDR3 DNA: TGTGCCAGCTCACCAGGACAGGGAACGAACGAGCAGTACTTC.

This clone was picked up one time. The J gene is TRBJ2-1, the V gene TRBV7-2; D may be TRBD2 (6 bases). V dropped 4 bases and J dropped 5 bases, with 12 bases sitting between them. Germline V lookup: CDR1 SGHTA, CDR2 FQGNSA. CDR3 length equals 14 residues. This CDR3 reads CASSSRSGHNEQFF. The CDR3 DNA reads as TGTGCCAGCAGCTCCCGTAGCGGCCACAATGAGCAGTTCTTC.

V usage is TRBV28 and J usage is TRBJ2-2; 10 bases line up with TRBD1. CDR3 length: 15 residues. With V trimmed by 6 bases and J by 3 bases, 4 bases remained unmatched. Germline CDR1 reads MDHEN; CDR2 reads SYDVKM. The CDR3 DNA sequence: TGTGCCAGCAGGACAGGGGGCTTGTACACCGGGGAGCTGTTTTTT. Its protein product is CASRTGGLYTGELFF.

The DNA of the CDR3 is TGCGCCAGCAGCCAAGATATGGCGGGAGGGCCTACAGATACGCAGTATTTT. Its protein is CASSQDMAGGPTDTQYF. This sequence joins TRBV4-3 and TRBJ2-3; 9 bases map to TRBD2. With V trimmed by 0 bases and J by 3 bases, 7 bases remained unmatched. This CDR3 is built from 17 residues. Germline CDR1 reads LGHNA; CDR2 reads YSLEER.